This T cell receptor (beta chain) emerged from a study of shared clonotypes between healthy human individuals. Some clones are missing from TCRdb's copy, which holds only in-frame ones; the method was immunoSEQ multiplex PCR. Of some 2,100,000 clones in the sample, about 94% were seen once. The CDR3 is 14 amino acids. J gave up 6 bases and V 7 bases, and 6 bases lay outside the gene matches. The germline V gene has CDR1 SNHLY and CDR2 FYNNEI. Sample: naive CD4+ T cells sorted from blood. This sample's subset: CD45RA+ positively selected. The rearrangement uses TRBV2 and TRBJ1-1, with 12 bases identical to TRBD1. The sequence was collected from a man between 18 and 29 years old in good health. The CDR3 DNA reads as TGTGCCAGCATAGGGACAGGGGGCTTCCCTGAAGCTTTCTTT. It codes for CASIGTGGFPEAFF.